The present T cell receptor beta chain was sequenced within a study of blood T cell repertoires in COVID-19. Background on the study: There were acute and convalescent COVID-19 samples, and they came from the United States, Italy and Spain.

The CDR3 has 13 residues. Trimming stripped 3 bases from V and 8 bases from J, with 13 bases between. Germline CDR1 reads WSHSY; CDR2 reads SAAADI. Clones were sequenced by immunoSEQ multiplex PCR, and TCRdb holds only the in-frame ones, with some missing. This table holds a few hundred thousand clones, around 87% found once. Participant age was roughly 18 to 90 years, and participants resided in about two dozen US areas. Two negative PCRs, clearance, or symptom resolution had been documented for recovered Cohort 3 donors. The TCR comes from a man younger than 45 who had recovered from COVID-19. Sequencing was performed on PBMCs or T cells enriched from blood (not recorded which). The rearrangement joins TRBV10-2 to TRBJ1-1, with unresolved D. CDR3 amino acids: CASSDMYSTEAFF. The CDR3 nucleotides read TGCGCCAGCAGTGATATGTACAGCACCGAAGCTTTCTTT.